The 14 T cell receptor beta chains given below trace back to one sample, sequenced in a study of blood T cell repertoires in COVID-19. Some clones are missing from TCRdb's copy, which holds only in-frame ones; the method was immunoSEQ multiplex PCR. Among 95,000 to 150,000 clones listed, approximately 80% were seen once. Sequencing input: peripheral blood. All receptors come from a human donor in a cohort sampled during active COVID-19.

The rearrangement uses TRBV5-1 and TRBJ1-1, with 7 positions matching TRBD1. Germline loops: CDR1 SGHRS, CDR2 YFSETQ. V shed 1 base and J 7 bases; nucleotides not matched to a gene: 10. The CDR3 is 15 amino acids. For the CDR3, the DNA is TGCGCCAGCAGCTTGACAGGGGAACCCACTATTGAAGCTTTCTTT. Its protein product is CASSLTGEPTIEAFF.

A few counts support this clone. The CDR3 region is CASSLTGPYTEAFF. CDR3 nucleotide sequence: TGTGCCAGTAGTTTGACAGGACCCTACACTGAAGCTTTCTTT. The chain combines TRBV19 with TRBJ1-1; a possible D gene is TRBD1 (6 bases). Germline CDR1 reads LNHDA; CDR2 reads SQIVND (reference sequence). The ends were cut back, 5 bases at V and 3 bases at J, with 13 bases in the middle. The CDR3 covers 14 residues.

The chain couples TRBV30 to TRBJ1-1, with unresolved D. V was shortened by 2 bases and J by 0 bases, with 10 bases between the two germline ends. The CDR3 consists of 14 residues. CDR1 GTSNPN and CDR2 SVGIG come from the germline V gene (reference sequence). The CDR3 protein is CAWSTTTLNTEAFF. The CDR3, as DNA: TGTGCCTGGAGTACAACTACGCTGAACACTGAAGCTTTCTTT.

The rearrangement uses TRBV2 and TRBJ2-6, with D tentatively TRBD2 (6 bases). CDR1 is SNHLY, CDR2 FYNNEI, per germline. This CDR3 comprises 15 residues. Deletions cut 8 bases from V and 2 bases from J, with 13 bases between. The CDR3: CASGGGEAGANVLTF. The DNA for the CDR3 is TGTGCCAGCGGGGGAGGAGAGGCTGGGGCCAACGTCCTGACTTTC.

This chain joins TRBV25-1 and TRBJ2-7; no reliable D call. The germline V gene has CDR1 MGHDK and CDR2 SYGVNS. This CDR3 has 11 residues. Deletions cut 4 bases from V and 6 bases from J, with 7 bases between. Here the CDR3 DNA reads TGTGCCAGCAGTGCCACAGCCGAGCAGTACTTC. It encodes CASSATAEQYF.

This clone was observed once. This sequence joins TRBV7-6 and TRBJ2-3; D may be TRBD2 (6 bases). V was clipped by 1 base and J by 4 bases, with 15 bases between them. The CDR3 totals 16 residues. CDR1 and CDR2 from the germline V gene are SGHVS and FNYEAQ. CDR3 residues: CASSLVTSSGPDTQYF. CDR3 nucleotides: TGTGCCAGCAGCTTAGTTACTAGCTCCGGTCCAGATACGCAGTATTTT.

This clone was counted a few times. V gene TRBV4-1 combines with J gene TRBJ1-6, with D tentatively TRBD1 (5 bases). Per the germline V gene, CDR1 is MGHRA and CDR2 is YSYEKL. The CDR3 consists of 16 residues. V was cut by 0 bases and J by 8 bases, with 14 bases left in between. The CDR3 is CASSQDYRRFDSPLHF. CDR3 coding DNA: TGCGCCAGCAGCCAAGATTACAGGCGGTTTGATTCACCCCTCCACTTT.

Details on this clone: Other DNA sequences from this sample encode an identical CDR3 as well. The chain uses TRBV28 and TRBJ2-7, with a possible D match to TRBD1 (6 bases). This CDR3 spans 13 amino acids. Germline CDR1 reads MDHEN; CDR2 reads SYDVKM. The V gene lost 3 bases and the J gene lost 2 bases, with 8 bases spanning the gap. This CDR3 is CASSLDSTYEQYF. The CDR3, as DNA: TGTGCCAGCAGTTTGGACAGCACCTACGAGCAGTACTTC.

The rearrangement uses TRBV11-2 and TRBJ1-1; the D gene is possibly TRBD1 (6 bases). V dropped 1 base and J dropped 2 bases, with 17 bases sitting between them. CDR1 SGHAT and CDR2 FQNNGV come from the germline V gene. The CDR3 extends over 17 amino acids. The CDR3 DNA follows: TGTGCCAGCAGCTTAGCCCCCGGGGAGGGGGAAAACACTGAAGCTTTCTTT. Translation: CASSLAPGEGENTEAFF.

The chain uses TRBV7-8 and TRBJ1-5; 7 positions match TRBD1. The ends lost 1 base at V and 0 bases at J; junction bases unmatched: 6. The germline CDR1 and CDR2 sequences are SGHVS and FQNEAQ. This CDR3 spans 17 amino acids. The CDR3 nucleotides are TGTGCCAGCAGCTTAGGGAGGGACAGCTATAGCAATCAGCCCCAGCATTTT. Protein: CASSLGRDSYSNQPQHF.

The CDR3 DNA sequence: TGTGCCAGCAGTTCTCCACAGAGCTCCTATAATTCACCCCTCCACTTT. It encodes CASSSPQSSYNSPLHF. V usage is TRBV2 and J usage is TRBJ1-6; D is ambiguous. The V gene's germline CDR1 is SNHLY and CDR2 FYNNEI. The V end lost 5 bases, the J end lost 0 bases, and 11 bases lay between the germline ends. The CDR3 spans 16 residues.

The chain combines TRBV28 with TRBJ2-2; TRBD2 agrees at 8 bases. This CDR3 is 16 amino acids long. The germline V gene has CDR1 MDHEN and CDR2 SYDVKM. V was pared by 5 bases and J by 3 bases, with 8 bases of the junction left unmatched. Here the CDR3 reads CASSNPQREYTGELFF. CDR3 nucleotide sequence: TGTGCCAGCAGTAACCCCCAGCGGGAGTACACCGGGGAGCTGTTTTTT.

A note on this clone: Mismatch with germline at one junction end may stem from a read error. The chain couples TRBV28 to TRBJ1-1; D not resolved. Per germline, CDR1 MDHEN and CDR2 SYDVKM. The CDR3 has 12 residues. The CDR3 loop reads CASTVDWTETFF. CDR3 coding DNA: TGTGCCAGCACAGTGGATTGGACTGAAACTTTCTTT.

The rearrangement links TRBV10-2 to TRBJ1-2; TRBD1 is a possible D gene (5 bases). Germline loops: CDR1 WSHSY, CDR2 SAAADI. Between the trimmed V and J ends, which lost 3 bases and 4 bases, there was a span of 15 bases. The CDR3 runs to 15 residues. The CDR3 DNA is TGCGCCAGCAGTGACGGGACCCGGGGGTCCTATGGCTACACCTTC. Protein sequence: CASSDGTRGSYGYTF.